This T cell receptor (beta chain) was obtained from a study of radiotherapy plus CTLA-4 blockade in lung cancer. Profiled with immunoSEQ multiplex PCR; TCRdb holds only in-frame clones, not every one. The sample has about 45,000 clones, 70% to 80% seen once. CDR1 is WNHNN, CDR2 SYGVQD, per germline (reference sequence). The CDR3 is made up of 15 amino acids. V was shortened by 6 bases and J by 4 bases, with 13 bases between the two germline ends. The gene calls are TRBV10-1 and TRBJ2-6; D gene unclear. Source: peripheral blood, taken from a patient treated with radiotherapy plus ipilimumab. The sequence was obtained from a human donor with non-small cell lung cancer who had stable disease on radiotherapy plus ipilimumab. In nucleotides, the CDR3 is TGCGCCAGCAGCCGCGGAGTCGACGGGGCCAACGTCCTGACTTTC. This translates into CASSRGVDGANVLTF.